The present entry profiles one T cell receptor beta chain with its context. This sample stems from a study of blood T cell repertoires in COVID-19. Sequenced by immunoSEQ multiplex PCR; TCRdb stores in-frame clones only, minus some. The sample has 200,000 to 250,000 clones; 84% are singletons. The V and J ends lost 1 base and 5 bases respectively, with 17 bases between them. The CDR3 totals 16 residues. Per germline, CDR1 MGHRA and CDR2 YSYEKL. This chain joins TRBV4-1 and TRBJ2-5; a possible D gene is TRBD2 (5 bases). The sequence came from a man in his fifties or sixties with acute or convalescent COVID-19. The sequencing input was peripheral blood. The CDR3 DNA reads TGCGCCAGCAGCCAAGGGCGCGGACTGGGGTTTGAGACCCAGTACTTC. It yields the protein CASSQGRGLGFETQYF.